These 17 T cell receptor beta chains were all obtained from the same sample, sequenced in a study of T cell repertoires in cytomegalovirus infection. TCRdb re-analysed the reads in MiXCR, keeping a single row per CDR3 protein. The data contain 300,000 to 400,000 distinct CDR3 sequences, roughly 20% of them singletons. What was sequenced was PBMCs. The receptors come from a human donor in good health (CMV status not recorded). Some clones in this sample may be carry-over from other donors' samples.

There are a few counts of this clonotype. V is TRBV11-2 and J is TRBJ2-1; 7 bases are a match to TRBD1. The germline V gene has CDR1 SGHAT and CDR2 FQNNGV. V lost 3 bases, J lost 7 bases, and 3 bases stayed unmatched. This CDR3 has 13 amino acids. The CDR3 protein is CASSFQGVNEQFF. Here the CDR3 DNA reads TGTGCCAGCAGCTTTCAGGGGGTGAATGAGCAGTTCTTC. Full variable domain (outside the CDR3, taken from reference TRBV11-2 and TRBJ2-1): EAGVAQSPRYKIIEKRQSVAFWCNPISGHATLYWYQQILGQGPKLLIQFQNNGVVDDSQLPKDRFSAERLKGVDSTLKIQPAKLEDSAVYLCASSFQGVNEQFFGPGTRLTVL.

Comments on this clonotype: Since a much larger clone is just one base distant, this may be a read error. This chain joins TRBV7-8 and TRBJ2-3; 7 positions match TRBD2. The CDR3 is made up of 16 amino acids. The V gene end was trimmed by 1 base and the J gene end by 7 bases; junction bases not matched to a gene: 11. Germline V gene sequence: CDR1 SGHVS, CDR2 FQNEAQ. CDR3 in amino acids: CASSLEGLVGGNTQYF. As DNA, the CDR3 is TGTGCCAGCAGCTTAGAGGGGCTAGTGGGGGGGAATACGCAGTATTTT.

The chain couples TRBV7-9 to TRBJ2-3; 7 bases are shared with TRBD1. V lost 5 bases and J lost 5; bases outside the gene matches: 22. The CDR3 is made up of 19 amino acids. From germline, CDR1 is SEHNR and CDR2 FQNEAQ (reference sequence). The CDR3 spells CASSPPLGQVRGVEDTQYF. DNA of the CDR3: TGTGCCAGCAGCCCGCCCCTTGGACAGGTTCGAGGGGTGGAAGATACGCAGTATTTT. The full variable domain, with the rest looked up from reference TRBV7-9 and TRBJ2-3, is DTGVSQNPRHKITKRGQNVTFRCDPISEHNRLYWYRQTLGQGPEFLTYFQNEAQLEKSRLLSDRFSAERPKGSFSTLEIQRTEQGDSAMYLCASSPPLGQVRGVEDTQYFGPGTRLTVL.

The V gene is TRBV11-2, the J gene TRBJ2-3; perhaps D is TRBD1 or TRBD2 (5 bases each). Germline loops: CDR1 SGHAT, CDR2 FQNNGV. V shed 10 bases and J shed 2 bases, with 16 bases lying between them. CDR3 length: 14 amino acids. The CDR3 DNA is TGTGCCACCACGGACTCGGGGCTCACAGATACGCAGTATTTT. It encodes CATTDSGLTDTQYF.

The gene calls are TRBV6-8 and TRBJ2-2; TRBD1 aligns across 11 bases. The CDR3 runs 18 residues. The junction had 19 bases not matched to a gene; V was cut back by 9 bases and J by 7 bases. Germline loops: CDR1 MNHGY, CDR2 SAAAGT. In DNA, the CDR3 is TGTGCCAGGACCCCGCCGGGACAGGGGGAGAGTAGCCACGGGGAGCTGTTTTTT. Its translation: CARTPPGQGESSHGELFF.

This clonotype was detected a few times. The chain employs TRBV7-2 and TRBJ2-5, with 7 bases fitting TRBD2. The CDR3 length is 11 residues. Per germline, CDR1 SGHTA and CDR2 FQGNSA. The CDR3 here is CATRGVETQYF. For the CDR3, the DNA is TGTGCGACCCGGGGGGTGGAGACCCAGTACTTC.

This clonotype was seen ten or more times. V usage is TRBV20-1 and J usage is TRBJ2-7; 7 nucleotides agree with TRBD2. Germline V gene sequence: CDR1 DFQATT, CDR2 SNEGSKA (reference sequence). The V segment lost 4 bases and the J segment 4 bases; nucleotides outside the gene matches: 10. CDR3 length: 14 amino acids. The CDR3 region has the DNA TGCAGTGCTAACGACGGGGGGAGCCGGTACGAGCAGTACTTC. Protein product: CSANDGGSRYEQYF.

Many counts were recorded for this clonotype. J is TRBJ1-1 and V is TRBV12-3 or TRBV12-4; no definite D call. The CDR3 is made up of 12 amino acids. Trimming stripped 6 bases from V and 0 bases from J, with 5 bases between. The CDR3 loop is CASRNLNTEAFF. The CDR3 DNA sequence: TGTGCCAGCAGAAACCTGAACACTGAAGCTTTCTTT.

This clonotype was found many times. At one end the junction does not follow the germline gene, possibly because of a read error. The chain combines TRBV10-3 with TRBJ1-2, with D perhaps TRBD1 (5 bases). The CDR3 totals 13 residues. The germline CDR1 and CDR2 sequences are ENHRY and SYGVKD. CDR3: CAIRELAGSGYTF. The CDR3 DNA reads as TGTGCCATCAGAGAGTTGGCAGGGAGTGGCTACACCTTC.

This clonotype showed up many times. CDR3 region: CASSLMGQANTEAFF. CDR3 bases: TGTGCCAGCAGCCTCATGGGACAGGCAAACACTGAAGCTTTCTTT. The chain joins TRBV7-2 to TRBJ1-1; 8 bases align to TRBD1. The CDR3 runs to 15 residues. Trimming took 5 bases from V and 2 from J; bases not matched to a gene: 7. Germline V CDR1 and CDR2: SGHTA, FQGNSA.

This clonotype came up many times. The chain joins TRBV19 to TRBJ2-5; 7 bases line up with TRBD2. Germline CDR1 is LNHDA and CDR2 is SQIVND (reference sequence). V gave up 4 bases and J gave up 5 bases; unmatched junction bases: 10. The CDR3 extends over 15 amino acids. The CDR3 spells CASSSRGSGLETQYF. The CDR3 region has the DNA TGTGCCAGTAGTAGCCGCGGGAGTGGCCTGGAGACCCAGTACTTC.

The chain employs TRBV6-5 and TRBJ2-4; no clear D gene. The CDR3 sequence is 11 residues long. Germline V gives CDR1 MNHEY, CDR2 SVGAGI. V lost 6 bases, J lost 9 bases, and 9 bases lay in between. The CDR3 DNA sequence: TGTGCCAGCAGCTCCCTGGGCATTCAGTACTTC. Encoded protein: CASSSLGIQYF.

This clonotype was picked up many times. The V call is TRBV7-2, the J call TRBJ2-7, with D maybe TRBD2 (6 bases). The V gene's germline CDR1 is SGHTA and CDR2 FQGNSA. There are 15 residues in the CDR3. The V gene lost 5 bases and the J gene lost 0 bases, with 14 bases spanning the gap. This CDR3 reads CASSPRTTSSYEQYF. CDR3 coding DNA: TGTGCCAGCAGCCCTCGGACTACGAGCTCCTACGAGCAGTACTTC.

At least ten counts were recorded for this clonotype. This rearrangement joins TRBV4-3 to TRBJ1-1; 7 bases align to TRBD1. Germline-derived CDR1 and CDR2 are LGHNA and YSLEER. With 0 bases clipped from V and 8 bases from J, the junction kept 6 bases outside the gene matches. The length of the CDR3 is 14 residues. CDR3 sequence reads: CASSQDRGSTEAFF. The CDR3 DNA reads as TGCGCCAGCAGCCAAGACAGGGGGTCAACAGAAGCTTTCTTT.

V and J are TRBV4-1 and TRBJ1-2; D not certain. The germline CDR1 and CDR2 sequences are MGHRA and YSYEKL. The CDR3 is 13 amino acids. The V gene lost 2 bases and the J gene lost 4 bases, with 8 bases spanning the gap. CDR3 DNA sequence: TGCGCCAGCAGCCAACAACCCCCCTATGGCTACACCTTC. Protein sequence: CASSQQPPYGYTF.

Many counts were recorded for this clonotype. This chain links TRBV7-2 with TRBJ2-2; 7 bases map to TRBD1. V dropped 5 bases and J dropped 6; count of bases not matched to a gene: 6. Germline V gene data show CDR1 as SGHTA and CDR2 as FQGNSA. The CDR3 has 14 residues. Here the CDR3 DNA reads TGTGCCAGCAGCCCCCAGGGGGTCGCCGGGGAGCTGTTTTTT. Translation gives CASSPQGVAGELFF.

The rearrangement links TRBV20-1 to TRBJ1-1, with D possibly TRBD1 on 6 matching bases. The CDR3 consists of 14 residues. CDR1 and CDR2 (germline): DFQATT, SNEGSKA (reference sequence). The V and J ends lost 3 bases and 0 bases respectively, with 11 bases between them. The CDR3 sequence is CSARWGTLNTEAFF. The CDR3 DNA is TGCAGTGCTAGGTGGGGGACACTGAACACTGAAGCTTTCTTT.